The present entry profiles one T cell receptor (beta chain) with its context. The sample comes from a study of blood T cell repertoires in COVID-19. Sequenced by immunoSEQ multiplex PCR; TCRdb stores in-frame clones only, minus some. The sample holds some 150,000 clones, about 88% seen once. Looked up from germline, CDR1 is LGHNA and CDR2 is YSLEER. The ends lost 0 bases at V and 2 bases at J; junction bases unmatched: 12. The CDR3 covers 18 residues. Sequenced material: peripheral blood. This TCR came from a woman in her seventies with acute or convalescent COVID-19. The V and J genes are TRBV4-3 and TRBJ2-7; 8 bases are a match to TRBD1. CDR3 coding DNA: TGCGCCAGCAGCCAAGAAGTGGTGGGGACAGGAAGGACCTACGAGCAGTACTTC. The encoded protein is CASSQEVVGTGRTYEQYF.